This T cell receptor (beta chain) was recorded in a study of T cell responses to AZD1222 COVID-19 vaccine. Comments on this clone: The antigen remains unidentified.

Study-level results: Females made up more of the donors, who were largely white British, and clonal diversity may have come out too low. Unmutated variant regions reportedly attract nearly half of all spike-specific TCRs. Recipients of AZD1222 seropositive at baseline numbered only five or six.

The assay was immunoSEQ multiplex PCR, and TCRdb's table has in-frame clones only and misses some. The sample includes around 100,000 clones, 80% to 95% of them seen just once. V was clipped by 4 bases and J by 10 bases, with 8 bases between them. The CDR3 is 12 amino acids. Germline V lookup: CDR1 SNHLY, CDR2 FYNNEI. This TCR came from an adult in good health. Material: peripheral blood, obtained on day 0 of AZD1222 vaccination. The chain employs TRBV2 and TRBJ1-6; a possible D gene is TRBD1 (5 bases). CDR3 nucleotide sequence: TGTGCCAGCAGTGGGGACGAATCACCCCTCCACTTT. It is translated as CASSGDESPLHF. The full variable domain, with the rest looked up from reference TRBV2 and TRBJ1-6, is EPEVTQTPSHQVTQMGQEVILRCVPISNHLYFYWYRQILGQKVEFLVSFYNNEISEKSEIFDDQFSVERPDGSNFTLKIRSTKLEDSAMYFCASSGDESPLHFGNGTRLTVT.